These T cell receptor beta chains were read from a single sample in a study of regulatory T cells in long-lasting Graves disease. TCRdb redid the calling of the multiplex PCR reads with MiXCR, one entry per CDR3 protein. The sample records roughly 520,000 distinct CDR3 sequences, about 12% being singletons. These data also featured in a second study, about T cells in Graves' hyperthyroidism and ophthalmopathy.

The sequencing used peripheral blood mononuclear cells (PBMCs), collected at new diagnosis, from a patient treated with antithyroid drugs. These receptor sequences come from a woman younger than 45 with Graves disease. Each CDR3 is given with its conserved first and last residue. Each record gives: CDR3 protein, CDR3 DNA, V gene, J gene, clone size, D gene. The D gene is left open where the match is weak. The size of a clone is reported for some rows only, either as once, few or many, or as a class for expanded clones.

CDR3aa: CASSPAWTDTQYF
CDR3nt: TGTGCCAGCAGTCCTGCTTGGACAGATACGCAGTATTTT
v_gene: TRBV6-1
j_gene: TRBJ2-3
abundance: many
d_gene: NA

CDR3aa: CAISAYSNQPQHF
CDR3nt: TGTGCCATCAGCGCGTATAGCAATCAGCCCCAGCATTTT
v_gene: TRBV3-1
j_gene: TRBJ1-5
abundance: NA
d_gene: NA

CDR3aa: CASSLLASQETQYF
CDR3nt: TGTGCCAGCAGTCTTCTAGCGTCCCAAGAGACCCAGTACTTC
v_gene: TRBV7-8
j_gene: TRBJ2-5
abundance: many
d_gene: NA

CDR3aa: CASSLVLASPSYNEQFF
CDR3nt: TGTGCCAGCAGCTTAGTACTAGCGAGCCCCTCCTACAATGAGCAGTTCTTC
v_gene: TRBV7-9
j_gene: TRBJ2-1
abundance: NA
d_gene: TRBD2

CDR3aa: CASSLERLTEQFF
CDR3nt: TGTGCCAGCAGCTTAGAACGCCTGACTGAGCAGTTCTTC
v_gene: TRBV7-9
j_gene: TRBJ2-1
abundance: NA
d_gene: NA

CDR3aa: CASSGAVGAGRETQYF
CDR3nt: TGTGCCAGCAGTGGGGCGGTTGGGGCCGGTCGAGAGACCCAGTACTTC
v_gene: TRBV2
j_gene: TRBJ2-5
abundance: many
d_gene: NA

CDR3aa: CASSQDVDSTYNEQFF
CDR3nt: TGCGCCAGCAGCCAAGATGTGGACAGCACCTACAATGAGCAGTTCTTC
v_gene: TRBV4-3
j_gene: TRBJ2-1
abundance: NA
d_gene: NA

CDR3aa: CASSPMGLNTEAFF
CDR3nt: TGTGCCAGCAGTCCCATGGGATTGAACACTGAAGCTTTCTTT
v_gene: TRBV28
j_gene: TRBJ1-1
abundance: many
d_gene: NA

CDR3aa: CASSLEPTYEKLFF
CDR3nt: TGTGCCAGCAGCTTGGAGCCTACTTATGAAAAACTGTTTTTT
v_gene: TRBV7-9
j_gene: TRBJ1-4
abundance: NA
d_gene: NA

CDR3aa: CASSEVAVGSNQPQHF
CDR3nt: TGTGCCAGCAGTGAAGTGGCTGTTGGTAGCAATCAGCCCCAGCATTTT
v_gene: TRBV2
j_gene: TRBJ1-5
abundance: many
d_gene: NA

CDR3aa: CASSHRGPDEQYF
CDR3nt: TGTGCCAGCAGCCACAGGGGGCCCGACGAGCAGTACTTC
v_gene: TRBV7-2
j_gene: TRBJ2-7
abundance: NA
d_gene: TRBD1

CDR3aa: CASSVAPGGVGELFF
CDR3nt: TGTGCCAGCAGCGTAGCCCCCGGGGGGGTCGGGGAGCTGTTTTTT
v_gene: TRBV9
j_gene: TRBJ2-2
abundance: many
d_gene: TRBD2

CDR3aa: CAISKANYGYTF
CDR3nt: TGTGCCATCAGCAAAGCTAACTATGGCTACACCTTC
v_gene: TRBV24-1
j_gene: TRBJ1-2
abundance: many
d_gene: NA

CDR3aa: CASSPVGRRNNEQFF
CDR3nt: TGTGCCAGCAGCCCCGTGGGACGGAGGAACAATGAGCAGTTCTTC
v_gene: TRBV7-9
j_gene: TRBJ2-1
abundance: few
d_gene: NA

CDR3aa: CASSLGQGLGSNQPQHF
CDR3nt: TGTGCCAGCAGTTTAGGGCAGGGCCTAGGCAGCAATCAGCCCCAGCATTTT
v_gene: TRBV6-9
j_gene: TRBJ1-5
abundance: NA
d_gene: NA

CDR3aa: CASSMMGNEQYF
CDR3nt: TGTGCCAGTAGTATGATGGGGAACGAGCAGTACTTC
v_gene: TRBV19
j_gene: TRBJ2-7
abundance: few
d_gene: NA

CDR3aa: CASSSTEGSGAFF
CDR3nt: TGTGCCAGCAGTTCAACCGAGGGGTCCGGCGCTTTCTTT
v_gene: TRBV6-2/TRBV6-3
j_gene: TRBJ1-1
abundance: NA
d_gene: NA

CDR3aa: CSVEGTGRLSSSGNTIYF
CDR3nt: TGCAGCGTTGAAGGTACCGGCCGCCTATCAAGCTCTGGAAACACCATATATTTT
v_gene: TRBV29-1
j_gene: TRBJ1-3
abundance: NA
d_gene: NA

CDR3aa: CASRTGGEETQYF
CDR3nt: TGTGCCAGCAGGACAGGGGGGGAAGAGACCCAGTACTTC
v_gene: TRBV2
j_gene: TRBJ2-5
abundance: once
d_gene: TRBD1

CDR3aa: CASRLQGRVNTGELFF
CDR3nt: TGTGCCAGCAGGCTACAGGGTCGGGTAAACACCGGGGAGCTGTTTTTT
v_gene: TRBV6-1
j_gene: TRBJ2-2
abundance: NA
d_gene: NA

CDR3aa: CASSPRLAETQYF
CDR3nt: TGTGCCAGCTCACCGCGACTAGCCGAGACCCAGTACTTC
v_gene: TRBV18
j_gene: TRBJ2-5
abundance: NA
d_gene: TRBD2

CDR3aa: CSVGRENTGELFF
CDR3nt: TGCAGCGTGGGACGGGAAAACACCGGGGAGCTGTTTTTT
v_gene: TRBV29-1
j_gene: TRBJ2-2
abundance: few
d_gene: NA

CDR3aa: CASRMTNLRLALPYEQYF
CDR3nt: TGTGCCAGCAGAATGACCAACCTAAGACTAGCGCTTCCCTACGAGCAGTACTTC
v_gene: TRBV28
j_gene: TRBJ2-7
abundance: NA
d_gene: TRBD2

CDR3aa: CASSYRTGMAEAFF
CDR3nt: TGTGCCAGCAGCTATAGGACAGGCATGGCTGAAGCTTTCTTT
v_gene: TRBV5-5
j_gene: TRBJ1-1
abundance: many
d_gene: TRBD1

CDR3aa: CASSATRGGTPDTQYF
CDR3nt: TGTGCCAGCAGCGCAACCCGGGGCGGGACCCCAGATACGCAGTATTTT
v_gene: TRBV9
j_gene: TRBJ2-3
abundance: NA
d_gene: NA

CDR3aa: CSASPHSGRKDEQYF
CDR3nt: TGCAGTGCTAGCCCCCATAGCGGGAGGAAGGACGAGCAGTACTTC
v_gene: TRBV20-1
j_gene: TRBJ2-7
abundance: many
d_gene: TRBD2

CDR3aa: CASSYTTARYDQYF
CDR3nt: TGTGCCAGCAGTTATACGACAGCCCGGTACGACCAGTACTTC
v_gene: TRBV28
j_gene: TRBJ2-5
abundance: few
d_gene: NA

CDR3aa: CASSSTGDSGTSLNEQFF
CDR3nt: TGTGCCAGCAGCTCGACCGGGGACTCCGGGACTAGCCTCAATGAGCAGTTCTTC
v_gene: TRBV7-9
j_gene: TRBJ2-1
abundance: many
d_gene: TRBD2

CDR3aa: CATSPHGLAVSTDTQYF
CDR3nt: TGTGCCACCAGCCCCCACGGACTAGCGGTTAGCACAGATACGCAGTATTTT
v_gene: TRBV15
j_gene: TRBJ2-3
abundance: NA
d_gene: TRBD2

CDR3aa: CASSYGGSNEQYF
CDR3nt: TGTGCCAGCAGTTACGGGGGGAGCAACGAGCAGTACTTC
v_gene: TRBV6-9
j_gene: TRBJ2-7
abundance: NA
d_gene: TRBD2

CDR3aa: CASSLEGNNSPLHF
CDR3nt: TGTGCCAGCAGCTTAGAAGGGAACAATTCACCCCTCCACTTT
v_gene: TRBV7-9
j_gene: TRBJ1-6
abundance: many
d_gene: NA

CDR3aa: CASNRLADYNEQFF
CDR3nt: TGCGCCAGCAATCGACTAGCGGACTACAATGAGCAGTTCTTC
v_gene: TRBV5-1
j_gene: TRBJ2-1
abundance: many
d_gene: TRBD2

CDR3aa: CASSFGPDRTPRNIQYF
CDR3nt: TGTGCCAGCAGCTTCGGCCCGGACAGGACCCCCAGGAACATTCAGTACTTC
v_gene: TRBV5-5
j_gene: TRBJ2-4
abundance: few
d_gene: TRBD1

CDR3aa: CASRAGYDQPQHF
CDR3nt: TGTGCCAGCAGGGCAGGGTACGATCAGCCCCAGCATTTT
v_gene: TRBV2
j_gene: TRBJ1-5
abundance: many
d_gene: NA

CDR3aa: CASSSETSGNEQFF
CDR3nt: TGTGCCAGCAGCTCCGAGACTAGCGGGAATGAGCAGTTCTTC
v_gene: TRBV7-9
j_gene: TRBJ2-1
abundance: many
d_gene: TRBD2

CDR3aa: CASSQVTGAGYTF
CDR3nt: TGCGCCAGCAGCCAAGTTACAGGGGCCGGCTACACCTTC
v_gene: TRBV4-1
j_gene: TRBJ1-2
abundance: many
d_gene: TRBD1

CDR3aa: CASSFLGSLGEPQHF
CDR3nt: TGCGCCAGCAGCTTTTTGGGGTCCCTAGGGGAGCCCCAGCATTTT
v_gene: TRBV5-1
j_gene: TRBJ1-5
abundance: few
d_gene: NA

CDR3aa: CASRNRSEDTEAFF
CDR3nt: TGTGCCAGCAGAAACAGGTCGGAGGACACTGAAGCTTTCTTT
v_gene: TRBV2
j_gene: TRBJ1-1
abundance: many
d_gene: NA

CDR3aa: CASSERGDQPQHF
CDR3nt: TGTGCCAGCAGTGAAAGGGGGGATCAGCCCCAGCATTTT
v_gene: TRBV2
j_gene: TRBJ1-5
abundance: few
d_gene: NA

CDR3aa: CASSPGHSWDGYTF
CDR3nt: TGTGCCAGCAGCCCAGGGCACAGTTGGGATGGCTACACCTTC
v_gene: TRBV7-9
j_gene: TRBJ1-2
abundance: many
d_gene: NA

CDR3aa: CASSPRGTGNSGANVLTF
CDR3nt: TGTGCCAGCAGTCCCAGGGGGACAGGGAATTCTGGGGCCAACGTCCTGACTTTC
v_gene: TRBV27
j_gene: TRBJ2-6
abundance: many
d_gene: TRBD1

CDR3aa: CASSPLGLVRATNEKLFF
CDR3nt: TGTGCCAGCAGCCCTTTGGGTTTAGTGCGCGCAACTAATGAAAAACTGTTTTTT
v_gene: TRBV5-8
j_gene: TRBJ1-4
abundance: many
d_gene: NA

CDR3aa: CASSTSGTGNDEQYF
CDR3nt: TGTGCCAGCAGCACCTCCGGGACAGGGAATGACGAGCAGTACTTC
v_gene: TRBV3-1
j_gene: TRBJ2-7
abundance: many
d_gene: TRBD1

CDR3aa: CASSQADRGLRTQETQYF
CDR3nt: TGCGCCAGCAGCCAAGCAGACAGGGGGCTGAGGACACAAGAGACCCAGTACTTC
v_gene: TRBV4-1
j_gene: TRBJ2-5
abundance: many
d_gene: TRBD1

CDR3aa: CASSLWGASNQPQHF
CDR3nt: TGTGCCAGCAGTTTATGGGGGGCGAGCAATCAGCCCCAGCATTTT
v_gene: TRBV27
j_gene: TRBJ1-5
abundance: many
d_gene: NA

CDR3aa: CASSFGSFELVGHEQYF
CDR3nt: TGTGCCAGCAGCTTTGGGTCATTTGAGCTGGTAGGGCACGAGCAGTACTTC
v_gene: TRBV7-2
j_gene: TRBJ2-7
abundance: many
d_gene: NA

CDR3aa: CASSFLDYWALNTEAFF
CDR3nt: TGTGCCAGCAGTTTCCTAGACTACTGGGCTTTGAACACTGAAGCTTTCTTT
v_gene: TRBV6-2/TRBV6-3
j_gene: TRBJ1-1
abundance: many
d_gene: NA

CDR3aa: CASSLFPSEAYEQYF
CDR3nt: TGTGCCAGCAGTTTATTCCCTAGCGAGGCTTACGAGCAGTACTTC
v_gene: TRBV27
j_gene: TRBJ2-7
abundance: NA
d_gene: NA

CDR3aa: CASRTSGGYEQYF
CDR3nt: TGTGCCAGCAGGACTAGCGGGGGCTACGAGCAGTACTTC
v_gene: TRBV27
j_gene: TRBJ2-7
abundance: few
d_gene: TRBD2

CDR3aa: CASSSPNTEAFF
CDR3nt: TGTGCCAGCAGTTCCCCGAACACTGAAGCTTTCTTT
v_gene: TRBV28
j_gene: TRBJ1-1
abundance: many
d_gene: NA

CDR3aa: CASSFSRRAGGEQFF
CDR3nt: TGTGCCAGCAGTTTCAGCCGGAGGGCCGGTGGTGAGCAGTTCTTC
v_gene: TRBV12-3/TRBV12-4
j_gene: TRBJ2-1
abundance: once
d_gene: NA

CDR3aa: CATSDFGTGGEETQYF
CDR3nt: TGTGCCACCAGTGATTTTGGGACAGGGGGGGAAGAGACCCAGTACTTC
v_gene: TRBV24-1
j_gene: TRBJ2-5
abundance: many
d_gene: TRBD1

CDR3aa: CATSDSWPVGEQYF
CDR3nt: TGTGCCACCAGTGATTCCTGGCCAGTCGGCGAGCAGTACTTC
v_gene: TRBV24-1
j_gene: TRBJ2-7
abundance: few
d_gene: NA

CDR3aa: CSVVLAGFTDTQYF
CDR3nt: TGCAGCGTTGTTCTAGCGGGGTTCACAGATACGCAGTATTTT
v_gene: TRBV29-1
j_gene: TRBJ2-3
abundance: NA
d_gene: TRBD2

CDR3aa: CASRSPGSATLIEAFF
CDR3nt: TGTGCCAGTAGATCCCCCGGCAGTGCCACCTTAATCGAAGCTTTCTTT
v_gene: TRBV19
j_gene: TRBJ1-1
abundance: NA
d_gene: NA

CDR3aa: CASSIAGPYEQYF
CDR3nt: TGTGCCAGTAGTATAGCGGGGCCCTACGAGCAGTACTTC
v_gene: TRBV19
j_gene: TRBJ2-7
abundance: many
d_gene: NA

CDR3aa: CASSFSVQGSSNTQYF
CDR3nt: TGTGCCAGCAGTTTTTCCGTCCAAGGGAGCAGCAATACGCAGTATTTT
v_gene: TRBV28
j_gene: TRBJ2-3
abundance: many
d_gene: NA

CDR3aa: CASSQEAHRAENTEAFF
CDR3nt: TGCGCCAGCAGCCAAGAGGCCCACAGGGCGGAGAACACTGAAGCTTTCTTT
v_gene: TRBV4-3
j_gene: TRBJ1-1
abundance: few
d_gene: NA

CDR3aa: CASSYLPRTRSNQPQHF
CDR3nt: TGTGCCAGCAGTTATTTACCGAGGACCCGGAGCAATCAGCCCCAGCATTTT
v_gene: TRBV6-5
j_gene: TRBJ1-5
abundance: NA
d_gene: NA

CDR3aa: CASSPTGGARETQYF
CDR3nt: TGTGCCAGCAGCCCCACCGGGGGGGCGCGGGAGACCCAGTACTTC
v_gene: TRBV28
j_gene: TRBJ2-5
abundance: many
d_gene: TRBD2